This T cell receptor beta chain originates from a study of T-cell memory formation after mild COVID-19 (dated by TCRdb to 2020 to 2023). Context from the whole study: TCR sequence clusters from the two donors were found to be largely donor specific. The cohort was made up of two young adult volunteers, one female and one male, who were previously healthy. In two donors, T-cell clones that expanded and contracted after mild COVID-19 were followed by sequencing TCRalpha and TCRbeta repertoires longitudinally.

Study-level results and caveats: Balanced CD4/CD8 phenotypes were observed for clones contracting from day 15 to 85, whereas a bias towards CD4+ was observed for a second wave of clones expanding from day 15 to 37. SARS-CoV-2 specificity was not confirmed for the second-wave clones peaking on day 37. The detection of some responding clones in pre-infection memory suggests that pre-existing cross-reactive memory T cells joined the SARS-CoV-2 response. Contracting CD4+ clones were found mainly in CM and EM memory subsets, while CD8+ clones were enriched in EMRA. The study covered only a couple of mild cases, and larger cohorts including severe cases with pre-infection samples were considered necessary.

PBMCs were isolated by Ficoll-Paque density gradient centrifugation. In the germline V gene, CDR1 corresponds to SQVTM and CDR2 to ANQGSEA. Trimming leaves V shorter by 4 bases and J shorter by 4 bases, with the junction holding 8 bases beyond the gene matches. The CDR3 has 14 amino acids, counting the end cysteine and phenylalanine. Of the read, only the CDR3 DNA is kept; its 42 bases are in frame from base 1. The sequencer listed for this sample is Illumina NovaSeq 6000. cDNA libraries for TCRalpha and TCRbeta were prepared by 5'RACE using constant-segment primers, with sample barcodes and unique molecular identifiers added. RNA was extracted from every sample with Trizol reagent. Amplification of the libraries took two PCR steps, and the second step added a second sample barcode plus Illumina TruSeq adapters. Libraries were sequenced on an Illumina NovaSeq with 2 x 150 bp paired-end reads. On the authors' methods: Reads were demultiplexed and collapsed into UMI-guided consensus sequences with migec v1.2.7. Using mixcr v2.1.11, UMI consensuses were aligned to TRA and TRB V and J templates and then assembled into clonotypes. Expanded or contracted clonotypes were those called significant by both edgeR and NoisET, with noise models trained on biological replicates. For edgeR calls, the cutoffs were a false discovery rate-adjusted p below 0.01 and a log2 fold-change threshold of 1. As an exploratory analysis of dynamics, max-normalized trajectories of the 1000 most abundant clonotypes were examined by PCA with hierarchical clustering. The CD4 or CD8 phenotype of responding clones was assigned using the separately sequenced CD4+ and CD8+ repertoires. TCRdb trimmed public reads at Q25 via fastp, called clones via MiXCR and kept in-frame beta chains. Each CDR3 protein gets just one entry, which takes the most common genes and DNA from the rows behind it. What appears here as the V and J calls and clone size reflects TCRdb's work, not the paper's. Here the sample has about 360,000 distinct CDR3 sequences; about an eighth occur a single time. The top ten constitute about 20% of the sample.

Turning to this clonotype: Its specific antigen is unknown. No quality values exist for individual bases; no much larger clone is one base distant.

Sequencing was done on a sample of PBMCs or a T cell subset sorted from them (not recorded which). In this chain, TRBV29-1 is recombined with TRBJ2-5, with TRBD1 matching 8 junction bases. This TCR was recovered from a man aged 18-30 years who had mild COVID-19 (a few samples of this study predate the infection). The sample titles of this study are shuffled in the database, so cell type and time point are left out; the donor was told from shared clones. The CDR3 here reads CSVAPGQGGETQYF. At the DNA level, the sequence is TGCAGCGTTGCCCCCGGACAGGGTGGAGAGACCCAGTACTTC.